This TCR beta chain stems from a study of cytomegalovirus exposure and HLA in healthy donors. Broader study findings: Under in vitro conditions, a few CMV-associated chains were confirmed as specific for CMV antigens.

This table comes from immunoSEQ multiplex PCR, and its TCRdb copy is limited to in-frame clones, with some not included. The data hold 89,000 or so clones, with approximately 95% observed a single time. Concerning this clone itself: Its specificity is unknown.

CDR1 SGHRS and CDR2 YFSETQ come from the germline V gene. This CDR3 contains 15 residues. J was trimmed by 1 base and V by 4 bases; bases with no gene match: 5. The origin of this receptor is a woman under 40 in good health and CMV-seropositive. The sequenced sample was PBMCs. The chain employs TRBV5-1 and TRBJ2-4, with TRBD2 matching 7 bases. This CDR3 reads CASSKGSGAKNIQYF. DNA of the CDR3: TGCGCCAGCAGCAAAGGTAGCGGGGCCAAAAACATTCAGTACTTC.